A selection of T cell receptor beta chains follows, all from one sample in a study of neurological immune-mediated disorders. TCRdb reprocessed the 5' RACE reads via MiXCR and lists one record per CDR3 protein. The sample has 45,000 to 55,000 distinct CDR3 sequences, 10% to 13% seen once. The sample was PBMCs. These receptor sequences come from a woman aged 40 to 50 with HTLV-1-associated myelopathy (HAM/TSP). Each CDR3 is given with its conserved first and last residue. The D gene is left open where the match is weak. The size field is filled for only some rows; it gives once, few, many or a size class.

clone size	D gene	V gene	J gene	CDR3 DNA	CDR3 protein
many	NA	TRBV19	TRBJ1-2	TGTGCCAGTAGCGGAAGGGATTACTATGGCTACACCTTC	CASSGRDYYGYTF
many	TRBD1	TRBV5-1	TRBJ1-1	TGCGCCAGCAGCCTTTCGGGACAGAGCAACACTGAAGCTTTCTTT	CASSLSGQSNTEAFF
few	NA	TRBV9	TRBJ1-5	TGTGCCAGCAGCGTAGAAGCAGGTCCCTGGGACAATCAGCCCCAGCATTTT	CASSVEAGPWDNQPQHF
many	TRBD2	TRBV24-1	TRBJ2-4	TGTGCCACCAGTGACTCTAGCGGAGATCCCAAAAACATTCAGTACTTC	CATSDSSGDPKNIQYF
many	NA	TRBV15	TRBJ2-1	TGTGCCACCAGCAGAGATACGGGCGGGGAGCAGTTCTTC	CATSRDTGGEQFF
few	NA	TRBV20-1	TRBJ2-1	TGCAGTGCCAGGTTTAGGAATGAGCAGTTCTTC	CSARFRNEQFF
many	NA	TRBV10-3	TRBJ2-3	TGTGCCATCAGTGAACAGCGGGTCACAGATACGCAGTATTTT	CAISEQRVTDTQYF
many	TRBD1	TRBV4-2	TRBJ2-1	TGTGCCAGCAGCCACGACAGGGGACGCGATGAGCAGTTCTTC	CASSHDRGRDEQFF
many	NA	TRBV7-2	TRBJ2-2	TGTGCCAGCAGCTTAGGTTGGGGGCTTAACGGGGAGCTGTTTTTT	CASSLGWGLNGELFF
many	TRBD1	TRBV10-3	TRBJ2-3	TGTGCCATCAGTCCAAGACAGGGGAACTCAGCCGATACGCAGTATTTT	CAISPRQGNSADTQYF
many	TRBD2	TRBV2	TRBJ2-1	TGTGCCAGCAAGGAGCGGGGGAGCTCCTACAATGAGCAGTTCTTC	CASKERGSSYNEQFF
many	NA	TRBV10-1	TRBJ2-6	TGCGCCATTCCTGGCTCTGGGGCCAACGTCCTGACTTTC	CAIPGSGANVLTF
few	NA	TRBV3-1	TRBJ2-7	TGTGCCAGCAGCCAAGGTCCTAGCGCCTCCTACGAGCAGTACTTC	CASSQGPSASYEQYF
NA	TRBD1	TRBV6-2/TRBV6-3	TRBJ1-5	TGTGCCAGCAGTTACGCCTATCTCGGGACAGAAAATCAGCCCCAGCATTTT	CASSYAYLGTENQPQHF
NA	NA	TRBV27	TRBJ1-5	TGTGCCAGCAGTCTCGGGCCCAATCAGCCCCAGCATTTT	CASSLGPNQPQHF
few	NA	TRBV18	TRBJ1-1	TGTGCCAGCTCACCTGGACGGGCGAACACTGAAGCTTTCTTT	CASSPGRANTEAFF
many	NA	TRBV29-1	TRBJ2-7	TGCAGCGTTGAAGGTGGGGTTGGCTCCTACGAGCAGTACTTC	CSVEGGVGSYEQYF
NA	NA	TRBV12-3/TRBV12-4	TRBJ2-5	TGTGCCAGCAGTTTGAGCGCGGGTCAAGAGACCCAGTACTTC	CASSLSAGQETQYF
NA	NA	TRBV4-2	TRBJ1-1	TGTGCCAGCAGCCGTGGAGGACAGTTGGTGGAAGCTTTCTTT	CASSRGGQLVEAFF
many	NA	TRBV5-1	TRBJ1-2	TGCGCCAGCAGCTTGGGGGGTGACTATGGCTACACCTTC	CASSLGGDYGYTF
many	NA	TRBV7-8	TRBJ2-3	TGTGCCAGCAGCCCCGGCTGGCGGCGGGGGCCCACAGATACGCAGTATTTT	CASSPGWRRGPTDTQYF
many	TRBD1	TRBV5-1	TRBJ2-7	TGCGCCAGCAGCTTGGCCGACAGGGAGAACGAGCAGTACTTC	CASSLADRENEQYF
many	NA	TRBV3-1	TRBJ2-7	TGTGCCAGCAGCCGGGGACATATATCCTACGAGCAGTACTTC	CASSRGHISYEQYF
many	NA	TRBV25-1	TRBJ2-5	TGTGCCAGCAGTAGGACCGAAAACCAAGAGACCCAGTACTTC	CASSRTENQETQYF
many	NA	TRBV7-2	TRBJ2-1	TGTGCCAGCAGCTTATCGACCACCACCTACAATGAGCAGTTCTTC	CASSLSTTTYNEQFF
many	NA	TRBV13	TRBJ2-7	TGTGCCAGCAGCTTAGGCCTTATGGAGGGGGCCCCCTCCTACGAGCAGTACTTC	CASSLGLMEGAPSYEQYF
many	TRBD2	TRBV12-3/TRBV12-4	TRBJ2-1	TGTGCCAGCAGCCCCGGGGGGTCATCTGGCTCCTACAATGAGCAGTTCTTC	CASSPGGSSGSYNEQFF
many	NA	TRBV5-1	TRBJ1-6	TGCGCCAGCAGCAGCCAGGACGGAGCTAATTCACCCCTCCACTTT	CASSSQDGANSPLHF
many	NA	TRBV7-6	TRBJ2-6	TGTGCCAGCAGCTTTGGCTTGCACTCTGGGGCCAACGTCCTGACTTTC	CASSFGLHSGANVLTF
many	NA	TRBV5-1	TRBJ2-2	TGCGCCAGCAGCTTGGGAGGCCTGGGGACCGGGGAGCTGTTTTTT	CASSLGGLGTGELFF
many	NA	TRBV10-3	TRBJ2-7	TGTGCCATCAGTCAGAGCTCCTACGAGCAGTACTTC	CAISQSSYEQYF
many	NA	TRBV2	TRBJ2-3	TGTGCCAGCAGTGAACTGGGGACAGATACGCAGTATTTT	CASSELGTDTQYF
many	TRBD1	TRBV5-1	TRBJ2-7	TGCGCCAGCAGCCAGGACAGGAGAAACTACGAGCAGTACTTC	CASSQDRRNYEQYF
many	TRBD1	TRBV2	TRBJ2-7	TGTGCCAGTGACAGGGTCCACGAGCAGTACTTC	CASDRVHEQYF
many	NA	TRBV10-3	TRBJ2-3	TGTGCCATCAGTGAGCTTGAAGCGAGCACAGATACGCAGTATTTT	CAISELEASTDTQYF
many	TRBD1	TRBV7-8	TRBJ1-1	TGTGCCAGCAGCCTCCTAGATACAGGGGCGCACACTGAAGCTTTCTTT	CASSLLDTGAHTEAFF
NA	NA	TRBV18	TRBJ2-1	TGTGCCAGCTCACCACCGGGACCAAATGAGCAGTTCTTC	CASSPPGPNEQFF
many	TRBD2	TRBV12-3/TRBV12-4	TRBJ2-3	TGTGCCAGCAGCTGGGGGGGACCCACAGATACGCAGTATTTT	CASSWGGPTDTQYF
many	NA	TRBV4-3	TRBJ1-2	TGCGCCAGCAGCCAAGATCAGGGGACGGGGGGCTACACCTTC	CASSQDQGTGGYTF
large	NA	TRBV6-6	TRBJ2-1	TGTGCCAGCAGTTATGTAGATGAGCAGTTCTTC	CASSYVDEQFF